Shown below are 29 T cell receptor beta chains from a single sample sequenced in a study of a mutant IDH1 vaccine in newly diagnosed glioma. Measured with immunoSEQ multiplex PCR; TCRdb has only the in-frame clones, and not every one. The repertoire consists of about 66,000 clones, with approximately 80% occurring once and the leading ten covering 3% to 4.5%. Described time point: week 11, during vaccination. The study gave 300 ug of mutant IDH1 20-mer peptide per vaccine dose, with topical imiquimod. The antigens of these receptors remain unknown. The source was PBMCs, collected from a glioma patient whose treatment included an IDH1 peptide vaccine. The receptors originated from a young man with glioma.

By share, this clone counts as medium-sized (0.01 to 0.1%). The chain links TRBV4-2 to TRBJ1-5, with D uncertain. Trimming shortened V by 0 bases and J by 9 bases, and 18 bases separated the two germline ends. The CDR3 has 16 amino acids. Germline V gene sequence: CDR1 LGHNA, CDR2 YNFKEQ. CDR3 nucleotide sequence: TGTGCCAGCAGCCAAGATTCTGCGGTAGGGCCGGGGCCCCAGCATTTT. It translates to CASSQDSAVGPGPQHF.

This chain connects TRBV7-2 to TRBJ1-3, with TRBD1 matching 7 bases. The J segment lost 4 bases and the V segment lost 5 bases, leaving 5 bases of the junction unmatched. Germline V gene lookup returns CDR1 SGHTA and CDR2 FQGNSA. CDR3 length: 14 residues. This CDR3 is CASSPGTVGNTIYF. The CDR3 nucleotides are TGTGCCAGCAGCCCGGGGACAGTCGGAAACACCATATATTTT.

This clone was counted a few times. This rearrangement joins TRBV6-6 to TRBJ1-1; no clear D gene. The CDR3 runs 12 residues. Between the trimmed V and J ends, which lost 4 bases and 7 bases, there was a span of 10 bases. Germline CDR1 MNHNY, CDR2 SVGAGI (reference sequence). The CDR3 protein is CASSSNKVEAFF. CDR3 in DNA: TGTGCCAGCAGTTCCAATAAGGTTGAAGCTTTCTTT.

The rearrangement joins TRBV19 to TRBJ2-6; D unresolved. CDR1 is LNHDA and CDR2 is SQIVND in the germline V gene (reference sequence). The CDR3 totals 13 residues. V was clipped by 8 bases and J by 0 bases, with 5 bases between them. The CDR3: CASLSSGANVLTF. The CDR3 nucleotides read TGTGCCAGTCTTTCCTCTGGGGCCAACGTCCTGACTTTC.

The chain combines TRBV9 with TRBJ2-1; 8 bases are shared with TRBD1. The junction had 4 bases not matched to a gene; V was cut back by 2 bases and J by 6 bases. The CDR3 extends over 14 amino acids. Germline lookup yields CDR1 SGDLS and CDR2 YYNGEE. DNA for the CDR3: TGTGCCAGCAGCGTTTCGACAGGGGTCAATGAGCAGTTCTTC. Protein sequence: CASSVSTGVNEQFF. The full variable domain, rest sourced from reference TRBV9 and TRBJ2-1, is DSGVTQTPKHLITATGQRVTLRCSPRSGDLSVYWYQQSLDQGLQFLIQYYNGEERAKGNILERFSAQQFPDLHSELNLSSLELGDSALYFCASSVSTGVNEQFFGPGTRLTVL.

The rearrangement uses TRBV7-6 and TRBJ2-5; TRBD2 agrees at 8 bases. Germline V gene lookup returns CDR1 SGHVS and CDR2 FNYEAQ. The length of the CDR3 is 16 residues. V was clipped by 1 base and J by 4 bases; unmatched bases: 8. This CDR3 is CASSLGGSGKGETQYF. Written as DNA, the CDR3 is TGTGCCAGCAGCTTAGGTGGTAGCGGGAAGGGAGAGACCCAGTACTTC.

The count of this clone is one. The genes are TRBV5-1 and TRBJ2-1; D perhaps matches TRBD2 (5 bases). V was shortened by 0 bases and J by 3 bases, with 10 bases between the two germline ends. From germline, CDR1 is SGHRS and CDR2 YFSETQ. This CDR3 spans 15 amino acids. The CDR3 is CASSLGYGVYNEQFF. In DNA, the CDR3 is TGCGCCAGCAGCTTGGGATACGGGGTCTACAATGAGCAGTTCTTC.

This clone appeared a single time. CDR3 amino acids: CASTGNYGYTF. The DNA for the CDR3 is TGTGCCAGCACCGGTAACTATGGCTACACCTTC. V usage is TRBV7-9 and J usage is TRBJ1-2; no clear D gene. This CDR3 region has 11 residues. Deletions cut 7 bases from V and 1 base from J, with 4 bases between. Germline CDR1 SEHNR, CDR2 FQNEAQ (reference sequence).

DNA of the CDR3: TGTGCCAGCAGCTCCCGGGGACAGGGGGCGAACGAGCAGTACTTC. Its translation: CASSSRGQGANEQYF. The gene calls are TRBV5-5 and TRBJ2-5, with 12 bases that match TRBD1. The DNA end lines up better with TRBJ2-7; the J call may be wrong. The CDR3 covers 15 residues. The germline CDR1 and CDR2 sequences are SGHKS and YYEKEE (reference sequence).

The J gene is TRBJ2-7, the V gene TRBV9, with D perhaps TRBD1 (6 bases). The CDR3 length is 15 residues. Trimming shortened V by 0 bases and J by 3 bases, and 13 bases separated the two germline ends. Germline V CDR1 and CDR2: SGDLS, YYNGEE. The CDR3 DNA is TGTGCCAGCAGCGTAGGAGTGGGGACAAACTACGAGCAGTACTTC. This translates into CASSVGVGTNYEQYF. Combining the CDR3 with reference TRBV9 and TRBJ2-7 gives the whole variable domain DSGVTQTPKHLITATGQRVTLRCSPRSGDLSVYWYQQSLDQGLQFLIQYYNGEERAKGNILERFSAQQFPDLHSELNLSSLELGDSALYFCASSVGVGTNYEQYFGPGTRLTVT.

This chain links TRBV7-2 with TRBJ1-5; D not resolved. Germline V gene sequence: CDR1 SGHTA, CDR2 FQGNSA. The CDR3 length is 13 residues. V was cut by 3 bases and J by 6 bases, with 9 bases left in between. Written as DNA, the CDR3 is TGTGCCAGCAGCTTCAATCCCACTCAGCCCCAGCATTTT. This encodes CASSFNPTQPQHF.

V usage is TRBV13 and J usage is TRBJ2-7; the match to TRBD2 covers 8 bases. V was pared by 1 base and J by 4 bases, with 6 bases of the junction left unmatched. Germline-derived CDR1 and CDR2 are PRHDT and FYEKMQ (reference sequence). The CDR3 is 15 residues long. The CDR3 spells CASSLAGGRSYEQYF. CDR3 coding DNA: TGTGCCAGCAGCTTAGCAGGCGGGAGGTCTTACGAGCAGTACTTC.

CDR3 sequence reads: CASSLQGANYEQYF. The CDR3, as DNA: TGTGCCAGCAGTCTCCAGGGGGCGAACTACGAGCAGTACTTC. This chain connects TRBV27 to TRBJ2-7; 8 bases agree with TRBD1. The CDR3 extends over 14 amino acids. The V gene end was trimmed by 5 bases and the J gene end by 3 bases; junction bases not matched to a gene: 6. Germline V CDR1 and CDR2: MNHEY, SMNVEV (reference sequence).

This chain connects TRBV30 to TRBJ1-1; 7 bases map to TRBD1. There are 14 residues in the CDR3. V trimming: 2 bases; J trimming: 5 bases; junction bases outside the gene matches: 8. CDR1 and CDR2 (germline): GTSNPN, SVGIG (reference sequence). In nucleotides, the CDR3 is TGTGCCTGGAGTCTCACAGGGGTACGGACTGAAGCTTTCTTT. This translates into CAWSLTGVRTEAFF.

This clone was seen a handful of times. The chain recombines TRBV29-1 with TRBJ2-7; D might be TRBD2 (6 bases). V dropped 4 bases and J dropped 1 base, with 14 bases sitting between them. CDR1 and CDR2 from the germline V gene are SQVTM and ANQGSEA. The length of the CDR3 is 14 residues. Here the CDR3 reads CSVGNSGLSYEQYF. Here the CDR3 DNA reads TGCAGCGTTGGAAATAGCGGACTATCCTACGAGCAGTACTTC.

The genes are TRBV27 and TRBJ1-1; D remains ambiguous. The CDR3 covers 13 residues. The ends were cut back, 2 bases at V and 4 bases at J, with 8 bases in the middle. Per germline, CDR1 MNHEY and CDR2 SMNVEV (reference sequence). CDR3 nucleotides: TGTGCCAGCAGTTTACTGGGGAGCACTGAAGCTTTCTTT. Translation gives CASSLLGSTEAFF.

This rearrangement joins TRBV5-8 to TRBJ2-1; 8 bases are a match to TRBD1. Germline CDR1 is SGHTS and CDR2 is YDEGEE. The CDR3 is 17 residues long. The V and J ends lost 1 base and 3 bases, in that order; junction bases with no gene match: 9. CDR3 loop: CASSLWPGGDYYNEQFF. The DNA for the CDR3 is TGTGCCAGCAGCTTGTGGCCAGGGGGCGACTACTACAATGAGCAGTTCTTC.

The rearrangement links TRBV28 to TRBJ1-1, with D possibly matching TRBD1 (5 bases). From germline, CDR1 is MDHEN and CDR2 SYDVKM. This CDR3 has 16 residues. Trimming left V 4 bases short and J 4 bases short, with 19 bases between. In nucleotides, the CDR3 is TGTGCCAGCAGTTCACGGGGATCCAGGGCGGGCACTGAAGCTTTCTTT. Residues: CASSSRGSRAGTEAFF.

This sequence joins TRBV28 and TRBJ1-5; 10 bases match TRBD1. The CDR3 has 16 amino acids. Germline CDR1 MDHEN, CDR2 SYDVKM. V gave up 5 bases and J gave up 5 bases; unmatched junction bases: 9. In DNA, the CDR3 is TGTGCCAGCAGTCCTACCGGGACAGGGGACGATCAGCCCCAGCATTTT. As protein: CASSPTGTGDDQPQHF. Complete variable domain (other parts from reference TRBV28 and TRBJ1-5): DVKVTQSSRYLVKRTGEKVFLECVQDMDHENMFWYRQDPGLGLRLIYFSYDVKMKEKGDIPEGYSVSREKKERFSLILESASTNQTSMYLCASSPTGTGDDQPQHFGDGTRLSIL.

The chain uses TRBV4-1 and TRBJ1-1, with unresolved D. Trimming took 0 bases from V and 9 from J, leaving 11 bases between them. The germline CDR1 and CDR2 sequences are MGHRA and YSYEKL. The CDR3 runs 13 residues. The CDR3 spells CASSQELADKAFF. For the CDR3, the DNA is TGCGCCAGCAGCCAAGAGTTGGCAGACAAAGCTTTCTTT.

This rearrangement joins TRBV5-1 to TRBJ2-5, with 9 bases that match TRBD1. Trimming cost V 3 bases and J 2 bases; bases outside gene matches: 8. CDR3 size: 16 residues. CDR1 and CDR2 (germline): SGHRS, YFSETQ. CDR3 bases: TGCGCCAGCAGCTCTACAGGGGGCCTACTTCAAGAGACCCAGTACTTC. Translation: CASSSTGGLLQETQYF.

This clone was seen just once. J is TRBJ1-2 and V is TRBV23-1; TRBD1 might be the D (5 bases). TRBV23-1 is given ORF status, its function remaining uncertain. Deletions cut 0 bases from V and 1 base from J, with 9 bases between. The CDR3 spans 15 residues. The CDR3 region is CASSQSDSGNYGYTF. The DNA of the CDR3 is TGCGCCAGCAGTCAATCCGACAGCGGTAACTATGGCTACACCTTC.

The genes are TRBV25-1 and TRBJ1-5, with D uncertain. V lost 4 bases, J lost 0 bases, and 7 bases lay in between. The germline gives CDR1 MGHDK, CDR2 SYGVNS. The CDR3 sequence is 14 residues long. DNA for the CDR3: TGTGCCAGCAGTGCAGATTATAGCAATCAGCCCCAGCATTTT. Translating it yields CASSADYSNQPQHF.

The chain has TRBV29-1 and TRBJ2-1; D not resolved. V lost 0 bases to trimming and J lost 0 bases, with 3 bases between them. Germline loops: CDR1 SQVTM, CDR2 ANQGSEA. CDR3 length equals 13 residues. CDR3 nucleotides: TGCAGCGTTGAAGAGAGCTCCTACAATGAGCAGTTCTTC. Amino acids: CSVEESSYNEQFF.

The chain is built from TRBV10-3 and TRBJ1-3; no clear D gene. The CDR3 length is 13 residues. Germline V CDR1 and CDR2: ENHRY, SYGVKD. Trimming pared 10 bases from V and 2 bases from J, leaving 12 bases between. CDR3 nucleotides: TGTGCCACCCGGACCGCGGCTGGAAACACCATATATTTT. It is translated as CATRTAAGNTIYF.

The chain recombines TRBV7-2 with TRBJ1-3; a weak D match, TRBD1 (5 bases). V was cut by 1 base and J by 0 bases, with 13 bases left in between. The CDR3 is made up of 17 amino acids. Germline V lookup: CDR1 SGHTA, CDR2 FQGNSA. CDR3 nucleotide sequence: TGTGCCAGCAGCTTAGACCGGGGCAACCCCTCTGGAAACACCATATATTTT. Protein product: CASSLDRGNPSGNTIYF.

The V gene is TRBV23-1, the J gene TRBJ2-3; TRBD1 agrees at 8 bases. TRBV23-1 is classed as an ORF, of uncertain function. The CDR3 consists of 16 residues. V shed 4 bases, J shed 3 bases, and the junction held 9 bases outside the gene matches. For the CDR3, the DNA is TGCGCCAGCAGTCCTCCCGGACAGGGTAGGACAGATACGCAGTATTTT. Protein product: CASSPPGQGRTDTQYF.

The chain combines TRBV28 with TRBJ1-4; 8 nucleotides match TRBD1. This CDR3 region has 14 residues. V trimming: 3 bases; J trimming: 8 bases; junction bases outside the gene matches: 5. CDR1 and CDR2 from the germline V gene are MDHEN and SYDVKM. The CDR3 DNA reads TGTGCCAGCAGTTTGTTTGGACAGGGAGAAAAACTGTTTTTT. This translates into CASSLFGQGEKLFF.

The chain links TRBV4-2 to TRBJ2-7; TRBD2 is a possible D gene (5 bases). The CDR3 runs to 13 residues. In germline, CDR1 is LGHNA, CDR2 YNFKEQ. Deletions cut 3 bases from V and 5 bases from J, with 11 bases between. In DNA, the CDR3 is TGTGCCAGCAGCCAGGACGGACTCGACGAGCAGTACTTC. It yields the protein CASSQDGLDEQYF.